The 23 T cell receptor beta chains below come from one sample, sequenced in a study of shared clonotypes between healthy human individuals (dated by TCRdb to the early 2020s). Libraries came from the immunoSEQ multiplex PCR assay. TCRdb's version of the immuneACCESS table is confined to in-frame rearrangements and falls short of the full clone set. An unresolved V gene accounts for under half of the shortfall where checked; the remainder is of unknown origin. This sample gives hundreds of thousands of clones in total; roughly 73% of them show up just once. Clones ranked in the top ten supply around 1.8% of the sample. The material sequenced was memory CD4+ T cells sorted from blood. The cell subset or site label on this specimen signifies: CD45RA-negative fraction. The receptors originated from a woman in her 30s in good health.

J is TRBJ2-1 and V is TRBV9; no clear D. This CDR3 has 15 residues. Per germline, CDR1 SGDLS and CDR2 YYNGEE. V lost 1 base to trimming and J lost 8 bases, with 16 bases between them. CDR3 loop: CASSVNPTPEDEQFF. CDR3 bases: TGTGCCAGCAGCGTAAACCCCACCCCTGAGGATGAGCAGTTCTTC.

The count of this clone is one. The chain links TRBV6-1 to TRBJ2-3; D remains ambiguous. Germline lookup yields CDR1 MNHNS and CDR2 SASEGT. There are 12 residues in the CDR3. V was trimmed by 7 bases and J by 0 bases, leaving 5 bases between them. The CDR3 DNA reads as TGTGCCAGCACCGGAAGCACAGATACGCAGTATTTT. Translated: CASTGSTDTQYF.

This clone was recorded only once. The V and J genes are TRBV5-1 and TRBJ1-1, with TRBD1 as a possible D gene (6 bases). The V gene's germline CDR1 is SGHRS and CDR2 YFSETQ. Trimming shortened V by 3 bases and J by 3 bases, and 9 bases separated the two germline ends. The CDR3 is 13 amino acids. CDR3 DNA: TGCGCCAGCAGCTCGCAGGGGCACACTGAAGCTTTCTTT. Amino acids: CASSSQGHTEAFF.

V gene TRBV11-2 combines with J gene TRBJ2-7; D not resolved. Germline V gene data show CDR1 as SGHAT and CDR2 as FQNNGV. This CDR3 contains 12 residues. Trimming stripped 5 bases from V and 3 bases from J, with 8 bases between. In nucleotides, the CDR3 is TGTGCCAGCAGCCTACAGAACTACGAGCAGTACTTC. Its translation is CASSLQNYEQYF.

The V and J genes are TRBV2 and TRBJ2-3; no definite D call. Germline values: CDR1 SNHLY, CDR2 FYNNEI. Deletions cut 5 bases from V and 0 bases from J, with 12 bases between. The CDR3 spans 15 residues. The chain's CDR3 is CASSLGRASTDTQYF. In DNA, the CDR3 is TGTGCCAGCAGTCTGGGCCGGGCGAGCACAGATACGCAGTATTTT.

This sequence joins TRBV27 and TRBJ2-7; D perhaps matches TRBD1 (6 bases). Trimming took 4 bases from V and 4 from J, leaving 14 bases between them. The CDR3 has 14 residues. Germline V gives CDR1 MNHEY, CDR2 SMNVEV (reference sequence). The CDR3 DNA follows: TGTGCCAGCAGTTCCAGGGGTGGGAAATACGAGCAGTACTTC. As protein: CASSSRGGKYEQYF.

V gene TRBV28 combines with J gene TRBJ2-5, with D possibly TRBD2 on 5 matching bases. Per the germline V gene, CDR1 is MDHEN and CDR2 is SYDVKM. V lost 6 bases, J lost 0 bases, and 20 bases lay in between. The CDR3 is made up of 17 amino acids. CDR3 nucleotides: TGTGCCAGCAGGGAGATTTTTGACTCCGGGGACCAAGAGACCCAGTACTTC. Its translation is CASREIFDSGDQETQYF.

The chain uses TRBV2 and TRBJ2-7; D gene ambiguous. The ends were cut back, 8 bases at V and 2 bases at J, with 10 bases in the middle. CDR3 size: 12 residues. Per germline, CDR1 SNHLY and CDR2 FYNNEI. The chain's CDR3 is CASRLETYEQYF. DNA of the CDR3: TGTGCCAGCCGTCTTGAGACCTACGAGCAGTACTTC.

The rearrangement uses TRBV5-5 and TRBJ2-7; the D gene is possibly TRBD1 (6 bases). This CDR3 is 15 amino acids long. From germline, CDR1 is SGHKS and CDR2 YYEKEE (reference sequence). The V end lost 0 bases, the J end lost 2 bases, and 12 bases lay between the germline ends. CDR3 sequence: CASSLGNRDPYEQYF. CDR3 nucleotide sequence: TGTGCCAGCAGCTTGGGGAACAGGGACCCCTACGAGCAGTACTTC.

The chain couples TRBV27 to TRBJ2-3; possibly TRBD2 for D (7 bases). Germline loops: CDR1 MNHEY, CDR2 SMNVEV (reference sequence). The CDR3 runs to 14 residues. Trimming took 6 bases from V and 6 from J, leaving 16 bases between them. In DNA form, the CDR3 reads TGTGCCAGCAGCCCCCAAAGGGGGGGGGATACGCAGTATTTT. This translates into CASSPQRGGDTQYF.

The rearrangement joins TRBV29-1 to TRBJ2-2; no reliable D call. Looked up from germline, CDR1 is SQVTM and CDR2 is ANQGSEA. The length of the CDR3 is 13 residues. V gave up 1 base and J gave up 7 bases, with 10 bases separating them. CDR3 in DNA: TGCAGCGTTGAAGTTTCTATAGGCGGGGAGCTGTTTTTT. It is translated as CSVEVSIGGELFF.

CDR3 residues: CASRREYGGTQYF. The CDR3 DNA reads TGTGCCAGCAGACGGGAGTACGGGGGTACGCAGTATTTT. This chain links TRBV28 with TRBJ2-3, with D possibly being TRBD2 (6 bases). Germline V lookup: CDR1 MDHEN, CDR2 SYDVKM. The ends were cut back, 6 bases at V and 8 bases at J, with 15 bases in the middle. This CDR3 is 13 amino acids long.

The chain carries TRBV29-1 and TRBJ2-7, with 8 bases that match TRBD2. CDR1 and CDR2 (germline): SQVTM, ANQGSEA. Trimming at V came to 5 bases and at J to 7 bases, leaving 13 bases not matched to a gene. The CDR3 is 14 amino acids. The CDR3 spells CSVSPGGVPWEQYF. CDR3 nucleotide sequence: TGCAGCGTTTCCCCGGGAGGGGTTCCGTGGGAGCAGTACTTC.

The V call is TRBV7-8, the J call TRBJ2-3; D tentatively fits TRBD1 or TRBD2 (6 bases each). The CDR3 loop spans 22 amino acids. V gave up 5 bases and J gave up 0 bases, with 33 bases separating them. In germline, CDR1 is SGHVS, CDR2 FQNEAQ. CDR3 DNA: TGTGCCAGCAGCCTGGGGACTGCAGGGGCTAAGTTTACTATAACTAGCACAGATACGCAGTATTTT. Its translation: CASSLGTAGAKFTITSTDTQYF.

This clone was detected ten times or more. This sequence joins TRBV9 and TRBJ2-3; the match to TRBD1 covers 10 bases. Germline V CDR1 and CDR2: SGDLS, YYNGEE. The CDR3 has 16 amino acids. V lost 4 bases, J lost 7 bases, and 12 bases stayed unmatched. The CDR3 DNA sequence: TGTGCCAGCAGCTCCGAACCGGGACAGGGGTCTCATACGCAGTATTTT. Amino acids: CASSSEPGQGSHTQYF. Supplemented by reference TRBV9 and TRBJ2-3, the full variable domain reads DSGVTQTPKHLITATGQRVTLRCSPRSGDLSVYWYQQSLDQGLQFLIQYYNGEERAKGNILERFSAQQFPDLHSELNLSSLELGDSALYFCASSSEPGQGSHTQYFGPGTRLTVL.

This sequence joins TRBV11-2 and TRBJ1-4; D is ambiguous. The V end lost 1 base, the J end lost 8 bases, and 8 bases lay between the germline ends. Looked up from germline, CDR1 is SGHAT and CDR2 is FQNNGV. The length of the CDR3 is 13 residues. CDR3 sequence reads: CASSLGREEKLFF. The DNA for the CDR3 is TGTGCCAGCAGCTTAGGACGGGAGGAAAAACTGTTTTTT.

The rearrangement uses TRBV4-2 and TRBJ1-2, with TRBD1 identical over 10 bases. V lost 3 bases and J lost 6; bases outside the gene matches: 7. Germline values: CDR1 LGHNA, CDR2 YNFKEQ. The CDR3 runs 15 residues. The CDR3 DNA sequence: TGTGCCAGCAGCCAGGTTCAGACAGGGGGCGATGGCTACACCTTC. It yields the protein CASSQVQTGGDGYTF.

Note on this clone: A read error may explain this, as a much larger clone is one base away. The CDR3 here is CASSLDRVYGYTF. The CDR3 region has the DNA TGTGCCAGCAGCTTAGACAGGGTCTATGGCTACACCTTC. The chain recombines TRBV7-2 with TRBJ1-2; D is perhaps TRBD1 (6 bases). The V end was cut by 1 base, the J end by 4 bases, with 7 bases between. CDR1 SGHTA and CDR2 FQGNSA come from the germline V gene. The CDR3 has 13 residues.

This clone was seen once. The chain employs TRBV2 and TRBJ2-2, with D unclear. Germline CDR1 reads SNHLY; CDR2 reads FYNNEI. The ends were cut back, 4 bases at V and 0 bases at J, with 12 bases in the middle. This CDR3 spans 16 amino acids. The CDR3 nucleotides are TGTGCCAGCAGTGCGTGGACCGTAACGAACACCGGGGAGCTGTTTTTT. This encodes CASSAWTVTNTGELFF.

The J gene is TRBJ2-5, the V gene TRBV7-7; weak D call: TRBD2 (6 bases). Germline CDR1 reads SSHAT; CDR2 reads FNYEAQ (reference sequence). The CDR3 extends over 15 amino acids. The germline V and J ends were trimmed by 5 bases and 4 bases, with 17 bases remaining between them. CDR3 amino acids: CASSRLALSGETQYF. The CDR3 DNA reads TGTGCCAGCAGCCGGCTAGCGCTGTCTGGAGAGACCCAGTACTTC.

About this clone: This specimen includes other DNA sequences encoding the same CDR3. The gene calls are TRBV28 and TRBJ2-1; 7 bases align to TRBD2. J lost 4 bases, V lost 2 bases, and 2 bases had no gene match. Per germline, CDR1 MDHEN and CDR2 SYDVKM. This CDR3 is built from 14 residues. The CDR3 DNA reads TGTGCCAGCAGTTTAGCGGGAGTGTACAATGAGCAGTTCTTC. Protein product: CASSLAGVYNEQFF.

This clone was observed a few times. The chain uses TRBV5-1 and TRBJ1-2, with D tentatively TRBD1 (6 bases). The V end was cut by 4 bases, the J end by 6 bases, with 16 bases between. Germline lookup yields CDR1 SGHRS and CDR2 YFSETQ. The CDR3 has 14 residues. CDR3 sequence reads: CASSPARGRDGYTF. The CDR3 coding sequence is TGCGCCAGCAGCCCCGCCCGGGGGCGCGATGGCTACACCTTC.

This clone has more than one count but fewer than ten. The chain recombines TRBV29-1 with TRBJ1-5; 8 positions agree with TRBD1. V shed 2 bases, J shed 8 bases, and the junction held 5 bases outside the gene matches. This CDR3 contains 13 residues. The V gene's germline CDR1 is SQVTM and CDR2 ANQGSEA. The CDR3 protein is CSVETGGGEPQHF. The CDR3, as DNA: TGCAGCGTTGAAACAGGGGGTGGAGAGCCCCAGCATTTT.